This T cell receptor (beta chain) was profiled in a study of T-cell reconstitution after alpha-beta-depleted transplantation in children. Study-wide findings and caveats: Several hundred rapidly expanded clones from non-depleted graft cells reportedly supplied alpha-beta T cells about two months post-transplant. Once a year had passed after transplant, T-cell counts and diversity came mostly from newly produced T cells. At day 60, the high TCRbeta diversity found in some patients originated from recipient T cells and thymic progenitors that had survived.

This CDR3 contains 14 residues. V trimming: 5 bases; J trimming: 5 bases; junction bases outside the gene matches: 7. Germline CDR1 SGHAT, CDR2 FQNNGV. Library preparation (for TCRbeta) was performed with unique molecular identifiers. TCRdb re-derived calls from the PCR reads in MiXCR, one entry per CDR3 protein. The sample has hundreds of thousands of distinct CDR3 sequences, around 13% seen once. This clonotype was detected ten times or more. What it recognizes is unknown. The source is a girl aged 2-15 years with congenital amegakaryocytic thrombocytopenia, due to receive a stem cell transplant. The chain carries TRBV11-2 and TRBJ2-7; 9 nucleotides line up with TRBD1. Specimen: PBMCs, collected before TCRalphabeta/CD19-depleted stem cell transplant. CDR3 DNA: TGTGCCAGCAGCGGCAAGGGACAGGGCCACGAGCAGTACTTC. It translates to CASSGKGQGHEQYF.